The 8 T cell receptor beta chains presented below share a single source sample, sequenced in a study of CD8+ T cells in alopecia areata. RNA, once extracted, was reverse transcribed into cDNA for use as the sequencing template. Profiling relied on immunoSEQ multiplex PCR, and the TCRdb table lists in-frame clones only, not all of them. The top ten clones hold roughly 3.1% of a sample with some 110,000 clones, around 64% of them seen once. Input material: CD4+ T cells sorted from blood. These receptors were collected from a human donor in good health.

The count of this clone is one. The chain joins TRBV6-5 to TRBJ2-3; 7 nucleotides agree with TRBD1. J was trimmed by 5 bases and V by 6 bases; bases with no gene match: 5. The CDR3 consists of 13 residues. Germline V lookup: CDR1 MNHEY, CDR2 SVGAGI. CDR3: CASRRDRGDTQYF. The CDR3 DNA is TGTGCCAGCAGACGGGACAGAGGAGATACGCAGTATTTT.

The chain recombines TRBV5-1 with TRBJ2-5; D is perhaps TRBD1 (5 bases). Trimming stripped 5 bases from V and 2 bases from J, with 10 bases between. The CDR3 is 13 residues long. Germline V gives CDR1 SGHRS, CDR2 YFSETQ. The CDR3 DNA reads TGCGCCAGCAGTCAAAGGGGACAAGAGACCCAGTACTTC. This encodes CASSQRGQETQYF.

This chain joins TRBV4-1 and TRBJ2-3; D is ambiguous. The CDR3 spans 16 residues. V was shortened by 4 bases and J by 0 bases, with 14 bases between the two germline ends. Germline V gene data show CDR1 as MGHRA and CDR2 as YSYEKL. The CDR3 spells CASSPLGTLSTDTQYF. The DNA of the CDR3 is TGCGCCAGCAGCCCCCTCGGAACACTTAGCACAGATACGCAGTATTTT.

The J gene is TRBJ2-7, the V gene TRBV29-1, with D maybe TRBD1 (5 bases). The V end lost 5 bases, the J end lost 0 bases, and 8 bases lay between the germline ends. The CDR3 extends over 12 amino acids. Per germline, CDR1 SQVTM and CDR2 ANQGSEA. The DNA for the CDR3 is TGCAGCGTTAGACAGAGCTCCTACGAGCAGTACTTC. Translated, it gives CSVRQSSYEQYF.

This sequence joins TRBV7-9 and TRBJ2-2; TRBD1 is a possible D gene (5 bases). The CDR3 has 12 residues. Trimming left V 3 bases short and J 6 bases short, with 5 bases between. Per germline, CDR1 SEHNR and CDR2 FQNEAQ (reference sequence). The CDR3 here is CASSLTAGELFF. CDR3 nucleotides: TGTGCCAGCAGCTTGACAGCCGGGGAGCTGTTTTTT.

This clone appeared a single time. This chain links TRBV6-5 with TRBJ2-3; 7 bases are shared with TRBD1. CDR3 length equals 14 residues. V gave up 2 bases and J gave up 5 bases; unmatched junction bases: 4. Germline CDR1 and CDR2: MNHEY and SVGAGI. The CDR3, as DNA: TGTGCCAGCAGTTACAGGGGGCGTGAAGATACGCAGTATTTT. Translating it yields CASSYRGREDTQYF.

V gene TRBV30 combines with J gene TRBJ2-5, with D tentatively TRBD2 (5 bases). Trimming shortened V by 4 bases and J by 3 bases, and 15 bases separated the two germline ends. The germline CDR1 and CDR2 sequences are GTSNPN and SVGIG (reference sequence). The CDR3 extends over 14 amino acids. DNA for the CDR3: TGTGCCTGGATACCAGCGGTAGTTAAAGAGACCCAGTACTTC. This codes for CAWIPAVVKETQYF.

CDR3 loop: CAWRTVVEQYF. CDR3 nucleotide sequence: TGTGCCTGGAGGACGGTTGTGGAGCAGTACTTC. The rearrangement joins TRBV30 to TRBJ2-7; D is uncertain. The CDR3 is 11 amino acids. Germline values: CDR1 GTSNPN, CDR2 SVGIG (reference sequence). V was cut by 3 bases and J by 7 bases, with 10 bases left in between.